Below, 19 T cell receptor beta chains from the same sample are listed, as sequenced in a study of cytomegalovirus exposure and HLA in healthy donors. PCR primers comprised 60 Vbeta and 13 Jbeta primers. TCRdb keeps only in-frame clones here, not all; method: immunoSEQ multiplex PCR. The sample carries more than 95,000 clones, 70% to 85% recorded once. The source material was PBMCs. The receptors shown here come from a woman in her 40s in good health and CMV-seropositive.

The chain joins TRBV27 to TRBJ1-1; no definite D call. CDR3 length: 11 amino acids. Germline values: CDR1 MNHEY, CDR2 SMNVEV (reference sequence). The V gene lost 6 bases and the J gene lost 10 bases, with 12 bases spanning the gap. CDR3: CASSRAGAAFF. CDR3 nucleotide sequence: TGTGCCAGCAGCCGGGCGGGTGCAGCTTTCTTT.

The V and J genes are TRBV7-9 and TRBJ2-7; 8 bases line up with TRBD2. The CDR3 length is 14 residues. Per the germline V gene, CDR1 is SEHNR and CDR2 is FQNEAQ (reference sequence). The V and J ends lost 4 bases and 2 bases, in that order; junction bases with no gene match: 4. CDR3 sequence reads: CASSSPGLAYEQYF. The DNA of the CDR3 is TGTGCCAGCAGCTCTCCGGGACTAGCCTACGAGCAGTACTTC.

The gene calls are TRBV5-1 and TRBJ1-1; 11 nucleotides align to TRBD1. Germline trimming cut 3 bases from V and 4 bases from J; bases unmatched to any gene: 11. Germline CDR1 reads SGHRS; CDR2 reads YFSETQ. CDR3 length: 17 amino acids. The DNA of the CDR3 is TGCGCCAGCAGCTCAGGACAGGGGGCGCAGAGGGGCACTGAAGCTTTCTTT. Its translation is CASSSGQGAQRGTEAFF.

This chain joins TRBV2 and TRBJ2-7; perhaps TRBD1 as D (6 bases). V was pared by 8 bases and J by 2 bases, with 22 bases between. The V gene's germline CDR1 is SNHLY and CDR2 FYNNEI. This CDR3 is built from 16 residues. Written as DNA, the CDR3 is TGTGCCAGCGCTTCTTTTCTGGCAGGGGTCACCTACGAGCAGTACTTC. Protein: CASASFLAGVTYEQYF.

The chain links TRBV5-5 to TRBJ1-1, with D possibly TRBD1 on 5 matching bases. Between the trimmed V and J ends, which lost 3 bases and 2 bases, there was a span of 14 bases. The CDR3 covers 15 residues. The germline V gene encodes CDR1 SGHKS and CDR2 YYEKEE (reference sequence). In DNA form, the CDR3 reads TGTGCCAGCAGCTGGGGCCAGGGAGGAAACACTGAAGCTTTCTTT. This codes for CASSWGQGGNTEAFF.

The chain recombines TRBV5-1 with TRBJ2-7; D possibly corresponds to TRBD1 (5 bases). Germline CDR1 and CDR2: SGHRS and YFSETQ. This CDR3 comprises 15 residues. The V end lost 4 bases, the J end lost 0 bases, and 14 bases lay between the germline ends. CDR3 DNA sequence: TGCGCCAGCAGCGTGACAGTAACCAGCTCCTACGAGCAGTACTTC. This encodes CASSVTVTSSYEQYF.

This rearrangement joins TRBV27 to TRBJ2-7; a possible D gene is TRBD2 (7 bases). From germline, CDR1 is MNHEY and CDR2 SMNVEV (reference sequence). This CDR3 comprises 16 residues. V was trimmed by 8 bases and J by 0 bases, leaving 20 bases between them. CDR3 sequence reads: CASGSGEGLRSYEQYF. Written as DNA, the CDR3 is TGTGCCAGCGGGTCAGGGGAGGGGTTACGCTCCTACGAGCAGTACTTC.

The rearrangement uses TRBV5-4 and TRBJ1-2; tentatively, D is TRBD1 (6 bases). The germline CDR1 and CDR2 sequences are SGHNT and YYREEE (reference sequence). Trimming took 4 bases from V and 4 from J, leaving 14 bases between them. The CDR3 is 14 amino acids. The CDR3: CASSQRTEIYGYTF. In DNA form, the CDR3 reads TGTGCCAGCAGCCAGAGGACAGAAATCTATGGCTACACCTTC.

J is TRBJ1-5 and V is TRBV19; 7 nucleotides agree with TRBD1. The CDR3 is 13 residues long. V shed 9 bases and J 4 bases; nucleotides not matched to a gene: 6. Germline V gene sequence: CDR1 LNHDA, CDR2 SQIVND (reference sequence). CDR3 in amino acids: CASEQGINQPQHF. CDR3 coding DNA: TGTGCCAGCGAACAGGGGATAAATCAGCCCCAGCATTTT. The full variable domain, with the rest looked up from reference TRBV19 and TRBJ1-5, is DGGITQSPKYLFRKEGQNVTLSCEQNLNHDAMYWYRQDPGQGLRLIYYSQIVNDFQKGDIAEGYSVSREKKESFPLTVTSAQKNPTAFYLCASEQGINQPQHFGDGTRLSIL.

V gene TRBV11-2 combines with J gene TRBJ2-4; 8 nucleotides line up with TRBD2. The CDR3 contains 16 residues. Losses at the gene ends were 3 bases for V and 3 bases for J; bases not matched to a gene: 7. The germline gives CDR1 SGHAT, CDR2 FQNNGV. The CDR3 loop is CASSFYTGTSKNIQYF. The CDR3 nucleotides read TGTGCCAGCAGCTTTTATACCGGGACTAGCAAAAACATTCAGTACTTC. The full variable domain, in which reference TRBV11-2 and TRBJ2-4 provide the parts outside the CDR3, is EAGVAQSPRYKIIEKRQSVAFWCNPISGHATLYWYQQILGQGPKLLIQFQNNGVVDDSQLPKDRFSAERLKGVDSTLKIQPAKLEDSAVYLCASSFYTGTSKNIQYFGAGTRLSVL.

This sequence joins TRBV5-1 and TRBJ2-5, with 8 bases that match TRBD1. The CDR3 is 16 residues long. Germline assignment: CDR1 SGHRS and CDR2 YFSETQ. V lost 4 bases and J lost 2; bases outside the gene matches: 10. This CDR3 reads CASSRRGTGGQETQYF. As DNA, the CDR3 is TGCGCCAGCAGCCGGCGAGGAACAGGGGGTCAAGAGACCCAGTACTTC.

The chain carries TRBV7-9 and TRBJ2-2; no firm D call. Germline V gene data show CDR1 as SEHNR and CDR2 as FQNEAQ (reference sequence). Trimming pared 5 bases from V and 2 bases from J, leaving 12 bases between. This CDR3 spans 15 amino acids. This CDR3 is CASSPLGLNTGELFF. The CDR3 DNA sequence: TGTGCCAGCAGCCCATTGGGCCTTAACACCGGGGAGCTGTTTTTT.

The CDR3: CATQKWGVLNTEAFF. CDR3 nucleotides: TGTGCCACCCAGAAGTGGGGGGTTCTGAACACTGAAGCTTTCTTT. This chain links TRBV7-6 with TRBJ1-1; perhaps TRBD1 as D (5 bases). The CDR3 runs 15 residues. Germline assignment: CDR1 SGHVS and CDR2 FNYEAQ. The V end was cut by 10 bases, the J end by 0 bases, with 18 bases between.

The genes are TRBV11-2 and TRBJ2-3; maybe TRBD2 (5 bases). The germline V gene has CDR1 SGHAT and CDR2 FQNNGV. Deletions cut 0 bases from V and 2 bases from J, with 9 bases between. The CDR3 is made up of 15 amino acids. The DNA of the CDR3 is TGTGCCAGCAGCTTAGATCGGAGGCCCACAGATACGCAGTATTTT. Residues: CASSLDRRPTDTQYF. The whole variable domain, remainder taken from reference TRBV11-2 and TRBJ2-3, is EAGVAQSPRYKIIEKRQSVAFWCNPISGHATLYWYQQILGQGPKLLIQFQNNGVVDDSQLPKDRFSAERLKGVDSTLKIQPAKLEDSAVYLCASSLDRRPTDTQYFGPGTRLTVL.

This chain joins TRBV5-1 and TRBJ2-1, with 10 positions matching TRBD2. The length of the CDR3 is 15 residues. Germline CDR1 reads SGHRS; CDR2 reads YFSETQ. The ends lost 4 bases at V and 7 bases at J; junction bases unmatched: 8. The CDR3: CASSMLAGVFNEQFF. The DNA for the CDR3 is TGCGCCAGCAGCATGCTAGCGGGAGTGTTTAATGAGCAGTTCTTC.

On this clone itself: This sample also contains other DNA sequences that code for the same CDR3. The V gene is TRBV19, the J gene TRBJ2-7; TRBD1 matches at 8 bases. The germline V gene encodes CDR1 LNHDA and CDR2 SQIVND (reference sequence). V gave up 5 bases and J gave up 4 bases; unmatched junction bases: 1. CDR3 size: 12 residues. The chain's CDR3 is CASSDRGYEQYF. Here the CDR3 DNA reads TGTGCCAGTAGTGACAGGGGATACGAGCAGTACTTC.

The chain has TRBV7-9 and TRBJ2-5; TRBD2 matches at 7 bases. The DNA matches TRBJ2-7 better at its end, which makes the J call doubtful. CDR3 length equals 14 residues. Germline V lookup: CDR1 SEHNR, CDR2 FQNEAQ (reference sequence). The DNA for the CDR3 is TGTGCCAGCAGCTTAGCCGGGACTACAAGCGAGCAGTACTTC. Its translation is CASSLAGTTSEQYF.

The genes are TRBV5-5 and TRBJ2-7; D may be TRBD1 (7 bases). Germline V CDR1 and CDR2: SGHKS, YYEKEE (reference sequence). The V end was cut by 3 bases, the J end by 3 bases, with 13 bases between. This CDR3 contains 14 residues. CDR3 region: CASSWGDSYYEQYF. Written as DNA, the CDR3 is TGTGCCAGCAGCTGGGGGGACAGCTACTACGAGCAGTACTTC.

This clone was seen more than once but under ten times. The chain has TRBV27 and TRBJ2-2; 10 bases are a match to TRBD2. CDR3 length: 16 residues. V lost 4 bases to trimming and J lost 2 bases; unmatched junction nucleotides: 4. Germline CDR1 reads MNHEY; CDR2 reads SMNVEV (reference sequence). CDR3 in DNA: TGTGCCAGCAGTTACCTAGCGGGAGTTAACACCGGGGAGCTGTTTTTT. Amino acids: CASSYLAGVNTGELFF.